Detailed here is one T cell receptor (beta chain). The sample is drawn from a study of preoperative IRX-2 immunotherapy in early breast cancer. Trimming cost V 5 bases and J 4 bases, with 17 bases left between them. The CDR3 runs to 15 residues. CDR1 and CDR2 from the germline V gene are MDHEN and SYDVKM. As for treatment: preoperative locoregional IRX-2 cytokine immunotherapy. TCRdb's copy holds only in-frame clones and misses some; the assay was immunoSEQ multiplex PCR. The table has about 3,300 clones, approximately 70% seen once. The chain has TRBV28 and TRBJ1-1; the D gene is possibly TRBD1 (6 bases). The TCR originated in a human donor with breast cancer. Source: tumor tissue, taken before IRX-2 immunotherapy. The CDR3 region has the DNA TGTGCCAGCAGTCCCTGGGGGGGGGCTGGCACTGAAGCTTTCTTT. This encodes CASSPWGGAGTEAFF.